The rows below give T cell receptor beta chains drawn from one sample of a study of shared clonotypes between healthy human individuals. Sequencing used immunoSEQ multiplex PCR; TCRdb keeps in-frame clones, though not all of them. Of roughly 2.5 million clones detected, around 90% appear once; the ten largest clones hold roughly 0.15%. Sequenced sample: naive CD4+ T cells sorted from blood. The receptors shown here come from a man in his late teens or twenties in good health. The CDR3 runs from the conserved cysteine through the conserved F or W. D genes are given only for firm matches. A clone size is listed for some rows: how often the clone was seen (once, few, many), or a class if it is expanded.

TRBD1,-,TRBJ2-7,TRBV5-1,TGCGCCAGCAGCGGGGGACAGGGGCCCTACGAGCAGTACTTC,CASSGGQGPYEQYF
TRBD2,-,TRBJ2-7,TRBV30,TGTGCCTGGAGTCTTAGCGGGCGGGGCTACGAGCAGTACTTC,CAWSLSGRGYEQYF
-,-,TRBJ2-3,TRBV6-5,TGTGCCAGCAGTCCGATGTTCCAAAGCACAGATACGCAGTATTTT,CASSPMFQSTDTQYF
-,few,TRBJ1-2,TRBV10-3,TGTGCCATCAGTGAGTCTCGGGAGGGACCCTATGGCTACACCTTC,CAISESREGPYGYTF
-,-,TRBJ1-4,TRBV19,TGTGCCAGTAATCTGGGGCGGCTGAATGAAAAACTGTTTTTT,CASNLGRLNEKLFF
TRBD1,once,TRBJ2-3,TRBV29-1,TGCAGCGTTGGCCCCCGGGACAGAAGCACAGATACGCAGTATTTT,CSVGPRDRSTDTQYF
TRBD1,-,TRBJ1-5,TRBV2,TGTGCCAGCAGTACAGGGGAGGGCAATCAGCCCCAGCATTTT,CASSTGEGNQPQHF
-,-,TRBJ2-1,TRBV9,TGTGCCAGCAGCGTAGATGTTAACAATGAGCAGTTCTTC,CASSVDVNNEQFF
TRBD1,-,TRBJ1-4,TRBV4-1,TGCGCCAGCAGCCAAGATTTCCGGGACAGGGGTGAAAAACTGTTTTTT,CASSQDFRDRGEKLFF
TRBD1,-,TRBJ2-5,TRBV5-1,TGCGCCAGCAGCTCTGGGACAGGCCAAGAGACCCAGTACTTC,CASSSGTGQETQYF
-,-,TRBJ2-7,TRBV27,TGTGCCAGCAGTTTATCCCTTCCCGGGACAACCTACGAGCAGTACTTC,CASSLSLPGTTYEQYF
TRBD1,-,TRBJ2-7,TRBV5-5,TGTGCCAGCAGCTGGGGACAGGGAGGGACCTACGAGCAGTACTTC,CASSWGQGGTYEQYF
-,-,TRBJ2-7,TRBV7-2,TGTGCCAGCAGCGAACAGGGTTCACCATACGAGCAGTACTTC,CASSEQGSPYEQYF
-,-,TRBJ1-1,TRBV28,TGTGCCAGCAGTCCAGGGACGGTCAACACTGAAGCTTTCTTT,CASSPGTVNTEAFF
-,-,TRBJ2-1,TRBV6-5,TGTGCCAGCAGTAGGTCTTCCGGGACTGAGATCTTC,CASSRSSGTEIF
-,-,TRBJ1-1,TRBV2,TGTGCCAGCACCCGGGGGTCGGGCACTGAAGCTTTCTTT,CASTRGSGTEAFF
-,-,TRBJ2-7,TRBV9,TGTGCCAGCAGCGTTGGCCCGATCTCCTACGAGCAGTACTTC,CASSVGPISYEQYF
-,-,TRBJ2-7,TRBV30,TGTGCCTGGAGTGTACTCGGGTCCCCAGGCCAATACGAGCAGTACTTC,CAWSVLGSPGQYEQYF
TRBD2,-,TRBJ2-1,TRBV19,TGTGCCAGTAGTCCAAGCGGGATCCTCTACAATGAGCAGTTCTTC,CASSPSGILYNEQFF
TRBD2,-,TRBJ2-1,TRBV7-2,TGTGCCAGCAGCCCCAGCGGGACCTACAATGAGCAGTTCTTC,CASSPSGTYNEQFF
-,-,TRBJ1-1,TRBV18,TGTGCCAGCTCACCGGGGCCGCCCACTGAAGCTTTCTTT,CASSPGPPTEAFF
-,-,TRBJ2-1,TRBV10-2,TGCGCCAGCACTGACCTCTGGGAGAAGGATGAGCAGTTCTTC,CASTDLWEKDEQFF
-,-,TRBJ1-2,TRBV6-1,TGTGCCAGCAGTGAAGTGGTCAGAGCTAACTATGGCTACACCTTC,CASSEVVRANYGYTF
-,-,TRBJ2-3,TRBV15,TGTGCCACCAGCTCTAGGGGCGCGACAGATACGCAGTATTTT,CATSSRGATDTQYF
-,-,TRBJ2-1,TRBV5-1,TGCGCCAGCAGCTTAGGGCAGGGTGGAAATGAGCAGTTCTTC,CASSLGQGGNEQFF
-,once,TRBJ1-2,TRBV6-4,TGTGCCAGCTTGGATCGCTACACCTTC,CASLDRYTF
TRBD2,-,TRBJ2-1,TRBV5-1,TGCGCCAGCAGCTTGGGACTAGCGGGAAGTTATGAGCAGTTCTTC,CASSLGLAGSYEQFF
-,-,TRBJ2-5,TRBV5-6,TGTGCCAGCAGCTTGATAAGGGGCGGAGAGACCCAGTACTTC,CASSLIRGGETQYF
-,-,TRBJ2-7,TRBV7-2,TGTGCCAGCAGGGTTGACGGGGTAAACGAGCAGTACTTC,CASRVDGVNEQYF
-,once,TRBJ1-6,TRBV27,TGTGCCAGCAGTTTGCAGCCCAGAGGGTATTCACCCCTCCACTTT,CASSLQPRGYSPLHF
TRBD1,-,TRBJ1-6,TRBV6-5,TGTGCCAGCAGCCGAACGACAGGGATTGGTTCACCCCTCCACTTT,CASSRTTGIGSPLHF
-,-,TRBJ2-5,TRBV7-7,TGTGCTAGCAGCTTAAGGGCAGGGAAAGAGACCCAGTACTTC,CASSLRAGKETQYF
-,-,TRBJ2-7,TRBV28,TGTGCCAGCAGTTTGGTTGGGGGGATCTACGAGCAGTACTTC,CASSLVGGIYEQYF
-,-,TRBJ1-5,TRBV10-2,TGCGCCAGCAGTGGAAGGGGCAATCAGCCCCAGCATTTT,CASSGRGNQPQHF